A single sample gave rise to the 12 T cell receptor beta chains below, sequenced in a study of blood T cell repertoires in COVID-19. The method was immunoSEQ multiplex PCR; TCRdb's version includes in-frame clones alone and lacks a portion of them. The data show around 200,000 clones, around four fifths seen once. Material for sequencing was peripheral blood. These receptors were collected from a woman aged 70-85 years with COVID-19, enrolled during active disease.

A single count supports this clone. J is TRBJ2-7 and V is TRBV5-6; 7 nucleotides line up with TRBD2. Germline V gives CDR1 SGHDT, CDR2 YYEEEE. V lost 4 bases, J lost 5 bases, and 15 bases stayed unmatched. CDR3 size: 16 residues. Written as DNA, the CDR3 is TGTGCCAGCAGCCCGGGGTATAGCGGGTCGAGGAACGAGCAGTACTTC. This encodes CASSPGYSGSRNEQYF. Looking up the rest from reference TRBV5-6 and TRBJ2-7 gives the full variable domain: DAGVTQSPTHLIKTRGQQVTLRCSPKSGHDTVSWYQQALGQGPQFIFQYYEEEERQRGNFPDRFSGHQFPNYSSELNVNALLLGDSALYLCASSPGYSGSRNEQYFGPGTRLTVT.

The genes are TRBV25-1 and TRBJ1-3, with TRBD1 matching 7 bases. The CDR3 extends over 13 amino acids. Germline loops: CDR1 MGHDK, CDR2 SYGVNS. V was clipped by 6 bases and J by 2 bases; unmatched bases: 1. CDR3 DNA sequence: TGTGCCAGCAGAGACAGGGCTGGAAACACCATATATTTT. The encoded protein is CASRDRAGNTIYF.

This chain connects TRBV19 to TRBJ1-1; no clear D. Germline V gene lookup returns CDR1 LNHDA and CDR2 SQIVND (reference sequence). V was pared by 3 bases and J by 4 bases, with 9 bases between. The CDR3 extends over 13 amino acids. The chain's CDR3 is CASSIDRGTEAFF. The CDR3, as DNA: TGTGCCAGTAGTATTGATAGAGGCACTGAAGCTTTCTTT. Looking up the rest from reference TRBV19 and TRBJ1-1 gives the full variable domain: DGGITQSPKYLFRKEGQNVTLSCEQNLNHDAMYWYRQDPGQGLRLIYYSQIVNDFQKGDIAEGYSVSREKKESFPLTVTSAQKNPTAFYLCASSIDRGTEAFFGQGTRLTVV.

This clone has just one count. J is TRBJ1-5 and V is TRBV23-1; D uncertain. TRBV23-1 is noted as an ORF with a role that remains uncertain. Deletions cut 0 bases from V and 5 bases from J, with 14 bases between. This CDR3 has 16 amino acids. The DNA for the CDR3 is TGCGCCAGCAGTCAATCCCGCCCGCGGCTCCATCAGCCCCAGCATTTT. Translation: CASSQSRPRLHQPQHF.

CDR3 protein: CASSIWGGTYEQYF. Written as DNA, the CDR3 is TGTGCCAGTAGTATTTGGGGAGGGACCTACGAGCAGTACTTC. This rearrangement joins TRBV19 to TRBJ2-7, with TRBD2 matching 7 bases. J lost 2 bases, V lost 3 bases, and 4 bases had no gene match. The CDR3 extends over 14 amino acids. Germline CDR1 and CDR2: LNHDA and SQIVND (reference sequence). Together with reference TRBV19 and TRBJ2-7, the CDR3 gives the full variable domain: DGGITQSPKYLFRKEGQNVTLSCEQNLNHDAMYWYRQDPGQGLRLIYYSQIVNDFQKGDIAEGYSVSREKKESFPLTVTSAQKNPTAFYLCASSIWGGTYEQYFGPGTRLTVT.

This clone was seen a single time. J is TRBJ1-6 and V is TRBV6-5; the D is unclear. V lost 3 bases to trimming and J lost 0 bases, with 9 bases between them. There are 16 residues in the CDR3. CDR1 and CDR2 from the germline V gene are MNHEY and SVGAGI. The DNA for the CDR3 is TGTGCCAGCAGTTATGAGGAACGCTCCTATAATTCACCCCTCCACTTT. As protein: CASSYEERSYNSPLHF.

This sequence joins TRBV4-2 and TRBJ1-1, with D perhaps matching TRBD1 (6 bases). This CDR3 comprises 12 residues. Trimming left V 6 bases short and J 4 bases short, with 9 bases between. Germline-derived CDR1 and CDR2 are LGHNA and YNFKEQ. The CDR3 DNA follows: TGTGCCAGCAGATCAGGGGCCACTGAAGCTTTCTTT. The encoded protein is CASRSGATEAFF.

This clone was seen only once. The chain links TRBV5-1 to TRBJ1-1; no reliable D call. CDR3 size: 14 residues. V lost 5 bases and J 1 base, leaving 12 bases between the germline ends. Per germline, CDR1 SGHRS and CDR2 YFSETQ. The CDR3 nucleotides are TGCGCCAGCAGTCCTGCCAACGGGAACACTGAAGCTTTCTTT. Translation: CASSPANGNTEAFF.

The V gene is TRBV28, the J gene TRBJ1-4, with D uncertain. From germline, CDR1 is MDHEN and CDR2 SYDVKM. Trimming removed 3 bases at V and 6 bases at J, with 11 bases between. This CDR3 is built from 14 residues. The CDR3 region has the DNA TGTGCCAGCAGTTTGGAGACGCCACATGAAAAACTGTTTTTT. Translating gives CASSLETPHEKLFF.

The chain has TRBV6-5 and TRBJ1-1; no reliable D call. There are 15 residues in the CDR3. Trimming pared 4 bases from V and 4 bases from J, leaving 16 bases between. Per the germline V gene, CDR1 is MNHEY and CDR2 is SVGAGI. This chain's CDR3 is CASSSGVLGFTEAFF. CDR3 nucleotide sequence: TGTGCCAGCAGTTCCGGGGTTTTGGGTTTCACTGAAGCTTTCTTT.

CDR3 residues: CASSDKGPNSPLHF. The DNA of the CDR3 is TGTGCCAGCAGTGATAAGGGGCCGAATTCACCCCTCCACTTT. The V gene is TRBV2, the J gene TRBJ1-6; a possible D gene is TRBD1 (5 bases). V dropped 3 bases and J dropped 7 bases, with 10 bases sitting between them. This CDR3 has 14 amino acids. Per the germline V gene, CDR1 is SNHLY and CDR2 is FYNNEI.

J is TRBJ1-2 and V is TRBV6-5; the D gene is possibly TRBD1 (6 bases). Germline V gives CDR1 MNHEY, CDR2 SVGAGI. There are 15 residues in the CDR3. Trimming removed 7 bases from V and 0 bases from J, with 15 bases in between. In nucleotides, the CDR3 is TGTGCCAGCACAAGGACAGAATACGCTAACTATGGCTACACCTTC. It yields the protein CASTRTEYANYGYTF.